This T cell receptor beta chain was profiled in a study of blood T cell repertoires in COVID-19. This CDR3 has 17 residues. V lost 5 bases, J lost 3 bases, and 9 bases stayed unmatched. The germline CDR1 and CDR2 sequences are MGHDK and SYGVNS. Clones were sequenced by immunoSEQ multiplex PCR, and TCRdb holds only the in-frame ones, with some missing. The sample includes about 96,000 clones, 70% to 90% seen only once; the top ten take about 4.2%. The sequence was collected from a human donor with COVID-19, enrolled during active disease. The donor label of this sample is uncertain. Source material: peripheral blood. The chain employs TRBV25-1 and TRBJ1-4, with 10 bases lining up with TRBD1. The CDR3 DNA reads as TGTGCCAGCAGTACAGGGACAGGGGTCTGGGCTAATGAAAAACTGTTTTTT. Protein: CASSTGTGVWANEKLFF.